The following is a TCR beta chain sequence with its context. No cognate antigen has been identified for it. No base-level quality is on record; no much larger clone is a single base apart. The germline V gene yields MGHDK for CDR1 and SYGVNS for CDR2. The cysteine opens and the phenylalanine closes a CDR3 of 18 amino acids. Only the CDR3 region is kept as DNA, spanning 54 bases read in frame from base 1. Trimming takes 1 base from V and 7 bases from J, and the germline ends sit 22 bases apart. In this study, focal radiation therapy paired with CTLA-4 blockade (ipilimumab) was tested in patients who had chemo-refractory metastatic non-small-cell lung cancer. The data stem from a study of radiotherapy plus CTLA-4 blockade in lung cancer (dated by TCRdb to the late 2010s). Broadly, across the study: Among enrolled patients, around 18% had an objective response and 25% to 35% reached disease control. Beyond this particular receptor, the publication reports: After treatment with radiotherapy and ipilimumab, TCR clones that came from tumors expanded in the peripheral blood. The strongest predictors of response, as reported, were early dynamic changes in blood T cell clones along with a rise in serum interferon-beta after radiation.

The method behind the library was the immunoSEQ multiplex PCR assay. Not all clones reach the TCRdb copy of this immuneACCESS table, which keeps in-frame sequences only. Checked studies attribute under half of the gap to unresolved V genes and leave the rest unexplained. For this sample the table gives tens of thousands of clones, of which approximately 84% were detected only once. Approximately 5% of the sample belongs to the ten largest clones. This specimen was peripheral blood, taken from a patient treated with radiotherapy plus ipilimumab. Recombination linked TRBV25-1 to TRBJ1-4; no confident D gene assignment can be made. This TCR derives from a human donor with non-small cell lung cancer whose response to radiotherapy plus ipilimumab could not be evaluated. The sequenced DNA is TGTGCCAGCAGTGAATTGGGTGGCCCCCCGGGTGCGGGTGAAAAACTGTTTTTT. Translated, it reads CASSELGGPPGAGEKLFF.